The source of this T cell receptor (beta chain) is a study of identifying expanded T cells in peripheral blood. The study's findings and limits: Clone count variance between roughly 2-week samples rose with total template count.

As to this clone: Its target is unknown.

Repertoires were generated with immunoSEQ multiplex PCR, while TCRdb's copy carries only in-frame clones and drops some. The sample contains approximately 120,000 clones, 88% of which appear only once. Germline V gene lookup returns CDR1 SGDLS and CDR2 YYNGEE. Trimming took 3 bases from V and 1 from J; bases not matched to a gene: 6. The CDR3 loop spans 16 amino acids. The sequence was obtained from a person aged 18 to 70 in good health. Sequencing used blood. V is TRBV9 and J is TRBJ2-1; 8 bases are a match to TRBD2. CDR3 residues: CASSAPAGGSYNEQFF. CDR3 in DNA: TGTGCCAGCAGCGCCCCCGCGGGGGGTTCCTACAATGAGCAGTTCTTC.